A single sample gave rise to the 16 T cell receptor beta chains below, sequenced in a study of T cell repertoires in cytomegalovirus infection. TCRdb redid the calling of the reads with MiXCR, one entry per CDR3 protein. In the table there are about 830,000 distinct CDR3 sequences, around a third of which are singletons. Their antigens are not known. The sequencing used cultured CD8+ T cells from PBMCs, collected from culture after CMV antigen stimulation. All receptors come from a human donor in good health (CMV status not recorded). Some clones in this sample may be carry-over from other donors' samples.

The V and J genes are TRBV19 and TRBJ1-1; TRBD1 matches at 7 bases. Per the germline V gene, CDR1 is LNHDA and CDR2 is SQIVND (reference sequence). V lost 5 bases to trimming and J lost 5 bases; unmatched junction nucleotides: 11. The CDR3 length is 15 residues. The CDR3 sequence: CASSPGAGGLTEAFF. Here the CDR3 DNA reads TGTGCCAGTAGTCCCGGGGCAGGGGGTTTGACTGAAGCTTTCTTT. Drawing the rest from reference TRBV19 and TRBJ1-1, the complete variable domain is DGGITQSPKYLFRKEGQNVTLSCEQNLNHDAMYWYRQDPGQGLRLIYYSQIVNDFQKGDIAEGYSVSREKKESFPLTVTSAQKNPTAFYLCASSPGAGGLTEAFFGQGTRLTVV.

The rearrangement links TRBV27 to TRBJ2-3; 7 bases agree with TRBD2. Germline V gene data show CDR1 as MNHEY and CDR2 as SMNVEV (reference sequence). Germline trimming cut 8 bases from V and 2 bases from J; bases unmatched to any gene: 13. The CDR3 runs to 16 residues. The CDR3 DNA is TGTGCCAGCGCTCCTGGGGGGGGAAAGGACACAGATACGCAGTATTTT. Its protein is CASAPGGGKDTDTQYF.

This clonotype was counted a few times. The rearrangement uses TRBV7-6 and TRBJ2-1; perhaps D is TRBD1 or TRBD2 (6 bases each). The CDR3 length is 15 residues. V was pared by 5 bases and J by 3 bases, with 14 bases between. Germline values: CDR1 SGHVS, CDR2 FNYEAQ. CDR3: CASSPVGGVYNEQFF. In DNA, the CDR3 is TGTGCCAGCAGCCCAGTGGGGGGCGTCTACAATGAGCAGTTCTTC. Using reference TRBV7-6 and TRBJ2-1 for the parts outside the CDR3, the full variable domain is GAGVSQSPRYKVTKRGQDVALRCDPISGHVSLYWYRQALGQGPEFLTYFNYEAQQDKSGLPNDRFSAERPEGSISTLTIQRTEQRDSAMYRCASSPVGGVYNEQFFGPGTRLTVL.

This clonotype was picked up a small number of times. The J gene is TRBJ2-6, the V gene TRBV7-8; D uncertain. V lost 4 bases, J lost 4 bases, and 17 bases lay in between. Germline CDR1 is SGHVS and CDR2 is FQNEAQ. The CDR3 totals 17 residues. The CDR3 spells CASSSTGPPEGANVLTF. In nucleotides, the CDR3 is TGTGCCAGCAGCTCAACCGGGCCCCCAGAAGGGGCCAACGTCCTGACTTTC.

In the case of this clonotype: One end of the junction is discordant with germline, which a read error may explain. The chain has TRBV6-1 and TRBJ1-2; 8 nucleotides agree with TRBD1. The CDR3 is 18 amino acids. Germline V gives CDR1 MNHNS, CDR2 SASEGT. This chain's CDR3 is CASREAASGTGTNYGYTF. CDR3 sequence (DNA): TGTGCCAGCCGTGAAGCGGCCTCCGGGACAGGTACTAACTATGGCTACACCTTC.

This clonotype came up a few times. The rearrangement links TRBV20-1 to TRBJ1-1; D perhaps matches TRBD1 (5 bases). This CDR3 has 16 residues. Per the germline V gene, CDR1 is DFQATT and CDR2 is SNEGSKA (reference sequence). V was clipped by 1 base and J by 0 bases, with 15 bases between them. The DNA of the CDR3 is TGCAGTGCTAGAGGCCGGGCCGAGGGGATGAACACTGAAGCTTTCTTT. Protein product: CSARGRAEGMNTEAFF.

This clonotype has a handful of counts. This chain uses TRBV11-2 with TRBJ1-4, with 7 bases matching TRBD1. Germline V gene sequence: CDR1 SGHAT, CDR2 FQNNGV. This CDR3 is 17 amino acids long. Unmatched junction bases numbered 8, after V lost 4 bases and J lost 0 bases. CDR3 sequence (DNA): TGTGCCAGCAGCTCGGACAGGATCCCAACAACTAATGAAAAACTGTTTTTT. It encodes CASSSDRIPTTNEKLFF.

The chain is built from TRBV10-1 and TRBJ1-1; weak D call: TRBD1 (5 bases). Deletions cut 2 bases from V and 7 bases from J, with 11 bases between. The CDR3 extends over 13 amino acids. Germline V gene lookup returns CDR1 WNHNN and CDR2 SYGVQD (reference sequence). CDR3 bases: TGCGCCAGCAGTGAGAAGGGGCGCTATGAAGCTTTCTTT. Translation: CASSEKGRYEAFF.

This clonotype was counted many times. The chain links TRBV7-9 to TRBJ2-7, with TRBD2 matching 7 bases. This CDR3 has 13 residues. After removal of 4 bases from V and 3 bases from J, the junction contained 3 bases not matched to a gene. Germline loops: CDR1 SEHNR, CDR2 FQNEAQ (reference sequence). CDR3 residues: CASSSWTSYEQYF. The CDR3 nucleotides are TGTGCCAGCAGCTCCTGGACTAGCTACGAGCAGTACTTC.

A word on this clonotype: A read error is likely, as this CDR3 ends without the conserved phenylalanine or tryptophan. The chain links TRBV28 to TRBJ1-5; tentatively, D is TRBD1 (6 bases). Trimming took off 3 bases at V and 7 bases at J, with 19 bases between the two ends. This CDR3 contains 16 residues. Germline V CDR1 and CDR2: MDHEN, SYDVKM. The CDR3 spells CASSFTGTFVGQPQHY. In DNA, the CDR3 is TGTGCCAGCAGTTTTACAGGGACCTTCGTAGGGCAGCCCCAGCATTAT.

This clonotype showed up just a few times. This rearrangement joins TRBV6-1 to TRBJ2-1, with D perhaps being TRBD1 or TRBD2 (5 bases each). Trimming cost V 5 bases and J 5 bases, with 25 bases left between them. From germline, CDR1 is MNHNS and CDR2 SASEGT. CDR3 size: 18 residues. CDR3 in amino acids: CASSKYRQILQRDNEQFF. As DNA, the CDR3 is TGTGCCAGCAGTAAATACCGACAGATCCTACAGAGGGACAATGAGCAGTTCTTC.

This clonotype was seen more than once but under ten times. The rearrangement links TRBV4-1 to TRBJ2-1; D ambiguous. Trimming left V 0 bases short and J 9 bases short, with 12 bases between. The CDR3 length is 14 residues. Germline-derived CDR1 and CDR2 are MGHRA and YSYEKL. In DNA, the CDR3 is TGCGCCAGCAGCCAAGAACGCGTGCACCTTGAGCAGTTCTTC. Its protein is CASSQERVHLEQFF.

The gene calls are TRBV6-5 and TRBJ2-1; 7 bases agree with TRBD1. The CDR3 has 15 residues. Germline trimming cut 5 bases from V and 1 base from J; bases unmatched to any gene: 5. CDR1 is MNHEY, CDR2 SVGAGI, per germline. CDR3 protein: CASSTATGSYNEQFF. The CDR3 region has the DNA TGTGCCAGCAGTACGGCGACAGGGTCCTACAATGAGCAGTTCTTC.

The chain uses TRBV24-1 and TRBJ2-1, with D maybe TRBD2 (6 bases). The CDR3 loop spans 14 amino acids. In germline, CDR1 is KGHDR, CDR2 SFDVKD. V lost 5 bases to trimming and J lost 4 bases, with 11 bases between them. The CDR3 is CATSGAGTYNEQFF. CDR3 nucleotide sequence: TGTGCCACCAGTGGGGCGGGGACTTACAATGAGCAGTTCTTC.

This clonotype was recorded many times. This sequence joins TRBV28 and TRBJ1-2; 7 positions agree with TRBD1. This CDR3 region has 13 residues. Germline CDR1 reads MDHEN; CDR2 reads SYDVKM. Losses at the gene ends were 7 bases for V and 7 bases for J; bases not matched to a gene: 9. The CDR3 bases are TGTGCCAGCATAGGGGGCCCTCGGGGTGGCTACACCTTC. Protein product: CASIGGPRGGYTF.

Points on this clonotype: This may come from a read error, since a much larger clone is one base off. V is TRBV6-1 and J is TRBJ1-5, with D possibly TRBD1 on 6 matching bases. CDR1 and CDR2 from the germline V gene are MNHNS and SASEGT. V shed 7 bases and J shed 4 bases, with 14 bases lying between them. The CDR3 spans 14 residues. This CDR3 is CASNYSQGNQPQHF. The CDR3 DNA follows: TGTGCCAGCAATTACTCTCAGGGGAATCAGCCCCAGCATTTT.